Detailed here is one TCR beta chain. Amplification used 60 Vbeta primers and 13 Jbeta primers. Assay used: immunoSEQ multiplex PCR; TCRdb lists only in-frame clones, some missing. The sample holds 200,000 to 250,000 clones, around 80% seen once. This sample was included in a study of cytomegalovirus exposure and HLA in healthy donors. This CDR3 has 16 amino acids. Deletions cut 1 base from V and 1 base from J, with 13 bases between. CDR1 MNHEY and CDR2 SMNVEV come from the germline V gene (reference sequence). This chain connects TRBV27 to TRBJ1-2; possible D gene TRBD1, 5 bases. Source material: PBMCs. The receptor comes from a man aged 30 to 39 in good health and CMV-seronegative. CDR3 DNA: TGTGCCAGCAGTTTATGGGGGGGGACCCGTAACTATGGCTACACCTTC. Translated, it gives CASSLWGGTRNYGYTF.